A selection of T cell receptor beta chains follows, all from one sample in a study of T cells after yellow fever vaccination. TCRdb re-analysed the 5' RACE reads in MiXCR, keeping a single row per CDR3 protein. Seen here are over 150,000 distinct CDR3 sequences, approximately 6.2% observed once, and the top ten hold about 2.8%. The sequences come from CD4+ T cells sorted from PBMCs, collected on the day of the first yellow fever vaccination. These receptors all come from a man younger than 30 who received the YFV17D yellow fever vaccine. Both conserved end residues are part of each CDR3. The D gene is left open where the match is weak. Clone size is stated in some rows and not others, as once, few, many or a class when expanded.

j_call,clone_size,d_call,v_call,cdr3_nt,cdr3_aa
TRBJ2-5,many,NA,TRBV12-3/TRBV12-4,TGTGCCAGCAGTTTACGTGGCAGTCCCCTCCAAGAGACCCAGTACTTC,CASSLRGSPLQETQYF
TRBJ1-6,few,NA,TRBV20-1,TGCAGTGCTAGAGATATCGTACAGGGTTCCTATAATTCACCCCTCCACTTT,CSARDIVQGSYNSPLHF
TRBJ2-3,many,TRBD1,TRBV12-3/TRBV12-4,TGTGCCAGCAGGATACAGGGGGCTGCAGATACGCAGTATTTT,CASRIQGAADTQYF
TRBJ2-2,many,NA,TRBV5-1,TGCGCCAGCAGCGGGGGCAGGGCTGACACCGGGGAGCTGTTTTTT,CASSGGRADTGELFF
TRBJ2-5,many,NA,TRBV5-1,TGCGCCAGCAGCACCCGGGGGAGCGGACACCAAGAGACCCAGTACTTC,CASSTRGSGHQETQYF
TRBJ2-5,few,TRBD2,TRBV20-1,TGCAGTGCTCCTAGCGGGGGGGCGCTGACCCAGTACTTC,CSAPSGGALTQYF
TRBJ1-6,few,NA,TRBV19,TGTGCCAGTAGTATCCCCGGGGGTTCACCCCTCCACTTT,CASSIPGGSPLHF
TRBJ1-1,NA,NA,TRBV18,TGTGCCAGCTCACCGATACCGGGGGAGACTGAAGCTTTCTTT,CASSPIPGETEAFF
TRBJ2-7,many,NA,TRBV10-2,TGCGCCAGCGGCAGGGGTTCCTACGAGCAGTACTTC,CASGRGSYEQYF
TRBJ2-1,NA,NA,TRBV7-2,TGTGCCAGCAGCTTAGGGGCTTACTCCTACAATGAGCAGTTCTTC,CASSLGAYSYNEQFF
TRBJ2-1,many,NA,TRBV12-3/TRBV12-4,TGTGCCAGCAGGCGCTGGGACACAACCTACAATGAGCAGTTCTTC,CASRRWDTTYNEQFF
TRBJ2-3,many,NA,TRBV4-1,TGCGCCAGCAGCCAACCGCGGCAGGGAGATACGCAGTATTTT,CASSQPRQGDTQYF